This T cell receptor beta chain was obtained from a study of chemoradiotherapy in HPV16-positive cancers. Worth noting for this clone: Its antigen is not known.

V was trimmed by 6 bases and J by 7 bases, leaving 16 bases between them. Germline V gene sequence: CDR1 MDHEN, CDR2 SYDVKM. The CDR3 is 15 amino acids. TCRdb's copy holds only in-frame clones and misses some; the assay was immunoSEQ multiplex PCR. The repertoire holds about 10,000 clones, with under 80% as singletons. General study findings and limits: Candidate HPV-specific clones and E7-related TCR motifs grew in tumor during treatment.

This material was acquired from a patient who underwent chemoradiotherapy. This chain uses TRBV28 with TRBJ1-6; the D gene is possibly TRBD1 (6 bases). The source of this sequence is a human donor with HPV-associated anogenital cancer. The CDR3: CASRQGPIINSPLHF. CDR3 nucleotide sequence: TGTGCCAGCAGACAGGGCCCAATCATAAATTCACCCCTCCACTTT.